The source of this T cell receptor (beta chain) is a study of blood T cell repertoires in COVID-19. Only in-frame clones appear in the TCRdb table, and some are missing; sequencing was by immunoSEQ multiplex PCR. The sample shows 150,000 to 200,000 clones, 70% to 90% of them seen only once. Germline V gene data show CDR1 as SNHLY and CDR2 as FYNNEI. With V trimmed by 2 bases and J by 4 bases, 1 base remained unmatched. This CDR3 region has 15 residues. V gene TRBV2 combines with J gene TRBJ2-1, with 11 nucleotides matching TRBD2. The source of this sequence is a human donor in a cohort sampled during active COVID-19. The sample comprised peripheral blood. The CDR3 spells CASSETSGGYNEQFF. Written as DNA, the CDR3 is TGTGCCAGCAGTGAAACTAGCGGGGGTTACAATGAGCAGTTCTTC. Drawing the rest from reference TRBV2 and TRBJ2-1, the complete variable domain is EPEVTQTPSHQVTQMGQEVILRCVPISNHLYFYWYRQILGQKVEFLVSFYNNEISEKSEIFDDQFSVERPDGSNFTLKIRSTKLEDSAMYFCASSETSGGYNEQFFGPGTRLTVL.